A single sample gave rise to the 4 T cell receptor beta chains below, sequenced in a study of vaccination and CD4 T cells after COVID-19. Specified treatment: approximately 9-day PBMC culture with coronavirus spike peptide pools or control peptides (ViraFEST assay). These receptors have no identified antigens. The Oncomine TCR Beta short-read assay sequenced DNA from cultured CD4+ T cells. Each CDR3 protein is one row after TCRdb ran MiXCR on the PCR reads. The sample carries several thousand distinct CDR3 sequences, 55% to 70% recorded once. The specimen sequenced was CD4+ T cells from blood, cultured in vitro. All receptors come from a human donor who had recovered from COVID-19.

The rearrangement links TRBV20-1 to TRBJ2-7; D unresolved. Germline V gene sequence: CDR1 DFQATT, CDR2 SNEGSKA (reference sequence). The CDR3 is made up of 13 amino acids. V dropped 6 bases and J dropped 6 bases, with 18 bases sitting between them. CDR3 DNA sequence: TGCAGTGCCACACCGGGCCCTCCCGGCGAGCAGTACTTC. It yields the protein CSATPGPPGEQYF.

The chain employs TRBV6-1 and TRBJ1-1; perhaps TRBD1 as D (5 bases). Trimming stripped 6 bases from V and 1 base from J, with 12 bases between. CDR3 length equals 14 residues. Germline V CDR1 and CDR2: MNHNS, SASEGT. The CDR3 nucleotides read TGTGCCAGCAGCCCCCGACAGAGGAACACTGAAGCTTTCTTT. This encodes CASSPRQRNTEAFF.

The genes are TRBV10-3 and TRBJ1-2; D unclear. The CDR3 covers 12 residues. V was trimmed by 3 bases and J by 14 bases, leaving 16 bases between them. CDR1 is ENHRY and CDR2 is SYGVKD in the germline V gene. This chain's CDR3 is CAISDRQPNLTF. In DNA form, the CDR3 reads TGTGCCATCAGTGACAGACAACCCAACCTGACCTTC.

Written as DNA, the CDR3 is TGTGCCAGCAGCTCCCAAGGGGGCACTGAAGCTTTCTTT. It encodes CASSSQGGTEAFF. This rearrangement joins TRBV7-3 to TRBJ1-1; the D gene is possibly TRBD1 (6 bases). Germline CDR1 and CDR2: SGHTA and FQGTGA. V lost 4 bases to trimming and J lost 4 bases, with 10 bases between them. CDR3 length: 13 residues. The full variable domain, its missing parts supplied by reference TRBV7-3 and TRBJ1-1, is GAGVSQTPSNKVTEKGKYVELRCDPISGHTALYWYRQSLGQGPEFLIYFQGTGAADDSGLPNDRFFAVRPEGSVSTLKIQRTERGDSAVYLCASSSQGGTEAFFGQGTRLTVV.